This is a list of T cell receptor beta chains from one sample in a study of T cells after yellow fever vaccination. One entry per CDR3 protein, called by TCRdb with MiXCR from the 5' RACE reads. The repertoire holds about 340,000 distinct CDR3 sequences, with 7.5% to 9% as singletons. Sequenced here: PBMCs, sampled on the day of the first yellow fever vaccination. The receptors stem from a man aged 18 to 29 who received the YFV17D yellow fever vaccine. CDR3s leave out the opening cysteine and the closing phenylalanine or tryptophan. Expanded clones get a size class; other rows say once, few or many, or leave the size out.

J | V | size | CDR3
TRBJ2-5 | TRBV20-1 | many | SASRGAAGRETQY
TRBJ1-1 | TRBV5-1 | few | ASSWTGGDKEAF
TRBJ2-5 | TRBV20-1 | . | SAVNRGQETQY
TRBJ2-1 | TRBV7-8 | few | ASSFGDSYNEQF
TRBJ1-1 | TRBV12-3/TRBV12-4 | few | ASSWGRFGTEAF
TRBJ2-7 | TRBV28 | few | ASSSPVTGTPYEQY
TRBJ2-7 | TRBV20-1 | . | SARGYRGRTYEQY
TRBJ2-7 | TRBV6-1 | . | ASSVRGGSYEQY
TRBJ2-7 | TRBV20-1 | . | SAPRGITYEQY
TRBJ2-7 | TRBV27 | . | ASRSQSSYEQY
TRBJ2-5 | TRBV19 | . | ASSTGFSGGQSRRQETQY
TRBJ2-7 | TRBV18 | . | AARVQSGYEQY
TRBJ1-6 | TRBV23-1 | many | ASSHAGVGYSPLH
TRBJ1-2 | TRBV10-2 | . | ASSDRTGGSVGNYGYT
TRBJ2-3 | TRBV15 | few | ATSKTGGREDTQY
TRBJ2-7 | TRBV27 | . | ASSTTGGYEQY
TRBJ2-1 | TRBV18 | . | ASFDPASGPINV
TRBJ1-2 | TRBV3-1 | few | ASSHRGQGNYGYT
TRBJ2-1 | TRBV11-3 | few | ASSVGGSRGSNEQF
TRBJ2-1 | TRBV5-1 | few | ASSPAGTKYNEQF
TRBJ2-5 | TRBV5-1 | . | ASRQGGREETQY
TRBJ2-5 | TRBV6-5 | . | AIGRTETQY
TRBJ1-5 | TRBV5-1 | . | ASSPAAGGNQPQH
TRBJ2-1 | TRBV10-1 | many | ASSEPGLWEQF
TRBJ2-1 | TRBV2 | many | ASSEGGGGYNEQF
TRBJ2-7 | TRBV6-1 | . | ASSPEWSSYEQY
TRBJ2-1 | TRBV11-1 | . | ASSPKRLKLAGQHEQF
TRBJ2-7 | TRBV4-2 | many | ASSLHSAGEQY
TRBJ1-4 | TRBV4-1 | few | ASSQLAGEKLF
TRBJ1-5 | TRBV20-1 | few | SARDRVAKGPQH
TRBJ2-2 | TRBV6-1 | few | ASSDPGTSGVNTGELF
TRBJ2-1 | TRBV10-3 | . | AIRPDKGGYNEQF
TRBJ2-7 | TRBV9 | few | ASSVAPAYEQY
TRBJ1-5 | TRBV4-3 | few | ASSQEWINQPQH
TRBJ1-1 | TRBV7-9 | . | ASRGPLNTEAF
TRBJ1-5 | TRBV7-6 | few | ASSLDRGRRNQPQH
TRBJ1-2 | TRBV7-2 | many | ASSFTGVEGYT
TRBJ1-4 | TRBV11-2 | . | ASSSSANRGSNEKLF
TRBJ2-2 | TRBV7-6 | . | ASSLGQNRELF
TRBJ2-5 | TRBV12-3/TRBV12-4 | few | ASSNDRGETQY
TRBJ1-5 | TRBV18 | few | ASSPGQVNQPQH
TRBJ1-4 | TRBV24-1 | few | ATSVSTGTNEKLF
TRBJ1-1 | TRBV7-2 | . | ASSPTRTTEAF
TRBJ2-2 | TRBV5-1 | . | ASSLSPGWNLRTGELF
TRBJ2-3 | TRBV5-1 | few | ASSSLPLAASTDTQY
TRBJ2-7 | TRBV6-2/TRBV6-3 | . | ASSPPIPGPSSYEQY
TRBJ2-2 | TRBV6-2/TRBV6-3 | many | ASSRLHSGTGELF
TRBJ2-7 | TRBV3-1 | few | ASSQGATPHEQY
TRBJ1-1 | TRBV12-3/TRBV12-4 | few | ASSLEGALTEAF
TRBJ1-2 | TRBV5-1 | few | ASKKDRDHGYT
TRBJ1-2 | TRBV6-5 | many | ASSYSTGANYGYT
TRBJ2-1 | TRBV7-2 | . | ASTPGTGNNEQF